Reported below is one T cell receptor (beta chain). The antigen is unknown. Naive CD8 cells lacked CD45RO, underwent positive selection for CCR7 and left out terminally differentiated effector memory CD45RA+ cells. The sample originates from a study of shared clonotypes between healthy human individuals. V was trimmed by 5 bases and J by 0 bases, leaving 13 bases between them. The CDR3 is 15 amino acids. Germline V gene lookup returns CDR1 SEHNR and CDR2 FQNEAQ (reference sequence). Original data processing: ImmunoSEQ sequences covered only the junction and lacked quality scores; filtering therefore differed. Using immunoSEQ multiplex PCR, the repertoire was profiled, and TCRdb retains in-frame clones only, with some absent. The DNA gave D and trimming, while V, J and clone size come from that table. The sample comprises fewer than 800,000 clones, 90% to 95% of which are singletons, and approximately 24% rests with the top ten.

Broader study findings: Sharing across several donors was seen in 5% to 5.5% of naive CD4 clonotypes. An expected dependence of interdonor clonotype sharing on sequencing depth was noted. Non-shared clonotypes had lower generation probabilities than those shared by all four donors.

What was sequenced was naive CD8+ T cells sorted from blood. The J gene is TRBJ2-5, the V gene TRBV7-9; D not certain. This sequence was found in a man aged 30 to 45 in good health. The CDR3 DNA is TGTGCCAGCAGCCTCCTAGACACGTACCAAGAGACCCAGTACTTC. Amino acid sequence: CASSLLDTYQETQYF.